This T cell receptor (beta chain) was retrieved from a study of T cells in Graves' hyperthyroidism and ophthalmopathy. The germline V and J ends were trimmed by 3 bases and 4 bases, with 13 bases remaining between them. The germline V gene encodes CDR1 DFQATT and CDR2 SNEGSKA (reference sequence). The CDR3 is 14 amino acids. In regard to this clonotype: Its antigen is undetermined.

General study results and limits: Progression to ophthalmopathy was predicted a median of roughly 6.6 months early.

Amplification targeted TCR beta CDR3 regions from RNA transcripts. The TCR CDR3 first-round RT-PCR relied on the HTBI primer set. TCRdb used MiXCR to reprocess the multiplex PCR reads, holding one entry per CDR3 protein. Counted here are about 840,000 distinct CDR3 sequences, 38% occurring once; the ten biggest clones make up approximately 10%. The V gene is TRBV20-1, the J gene TRBJ1-5, with D maybe TRBD1 (5 bases). Sequencing was performed on blood. The clonotype comes from a man aged 18 to 30 with Graves' hyperthyroidism. For the CDR3, the DNA is TGCAGTGCTAGTCTGGGACCGATGAATCAGCCCCAGCATTTT. It encodes CSASLGPMNQPQHF.